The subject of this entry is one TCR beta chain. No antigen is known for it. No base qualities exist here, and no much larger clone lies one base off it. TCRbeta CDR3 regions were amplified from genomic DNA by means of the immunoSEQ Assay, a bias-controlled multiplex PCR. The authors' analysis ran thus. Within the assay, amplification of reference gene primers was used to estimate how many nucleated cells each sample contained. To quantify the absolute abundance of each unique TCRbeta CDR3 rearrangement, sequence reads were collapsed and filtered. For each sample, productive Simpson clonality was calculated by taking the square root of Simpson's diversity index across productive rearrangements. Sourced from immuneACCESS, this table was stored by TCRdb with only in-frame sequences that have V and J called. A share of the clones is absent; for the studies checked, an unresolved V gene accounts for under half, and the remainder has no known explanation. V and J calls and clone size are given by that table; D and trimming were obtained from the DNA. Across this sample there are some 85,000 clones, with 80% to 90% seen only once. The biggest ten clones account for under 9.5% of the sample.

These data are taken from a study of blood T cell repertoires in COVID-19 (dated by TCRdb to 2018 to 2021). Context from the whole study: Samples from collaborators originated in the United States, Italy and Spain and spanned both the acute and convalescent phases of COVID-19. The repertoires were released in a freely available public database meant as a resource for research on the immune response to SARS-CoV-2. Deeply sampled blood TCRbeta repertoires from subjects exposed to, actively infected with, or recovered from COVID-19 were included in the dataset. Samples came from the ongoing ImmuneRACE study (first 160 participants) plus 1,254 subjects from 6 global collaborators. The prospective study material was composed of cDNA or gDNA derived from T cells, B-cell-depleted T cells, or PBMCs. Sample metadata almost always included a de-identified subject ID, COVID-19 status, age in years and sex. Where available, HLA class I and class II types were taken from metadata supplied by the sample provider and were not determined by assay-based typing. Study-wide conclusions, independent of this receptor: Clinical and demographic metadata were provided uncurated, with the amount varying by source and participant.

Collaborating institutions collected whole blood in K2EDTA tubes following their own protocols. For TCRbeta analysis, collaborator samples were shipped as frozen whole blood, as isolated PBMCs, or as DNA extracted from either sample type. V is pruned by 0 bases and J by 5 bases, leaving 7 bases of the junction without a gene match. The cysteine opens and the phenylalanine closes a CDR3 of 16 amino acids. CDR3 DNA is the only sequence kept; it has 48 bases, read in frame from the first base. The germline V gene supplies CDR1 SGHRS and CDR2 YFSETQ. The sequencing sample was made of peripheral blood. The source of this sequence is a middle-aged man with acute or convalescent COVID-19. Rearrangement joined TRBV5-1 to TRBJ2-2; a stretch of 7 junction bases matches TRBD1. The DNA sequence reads TGCGCCAGCAGCTTGGCCGGGACAGTCCCTACCGGGGAGCTGTTTTTT. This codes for CASSLAGTVPTGELFF.